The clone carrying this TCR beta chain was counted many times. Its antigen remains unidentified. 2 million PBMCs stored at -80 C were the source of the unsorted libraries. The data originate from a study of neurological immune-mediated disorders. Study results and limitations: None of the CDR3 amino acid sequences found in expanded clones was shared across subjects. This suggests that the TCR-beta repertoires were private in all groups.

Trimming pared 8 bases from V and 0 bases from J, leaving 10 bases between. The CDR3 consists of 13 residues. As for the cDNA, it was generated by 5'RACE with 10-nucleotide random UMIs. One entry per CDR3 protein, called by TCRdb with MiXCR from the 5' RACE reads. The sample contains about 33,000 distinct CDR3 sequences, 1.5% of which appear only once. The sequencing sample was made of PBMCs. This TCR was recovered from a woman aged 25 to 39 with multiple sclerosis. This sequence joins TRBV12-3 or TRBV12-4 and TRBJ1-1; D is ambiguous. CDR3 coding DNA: TGTGCCAGCTGTAAGACCCTGAACACTGAAGCTTTCTTT. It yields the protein CASCKTLNTEAFF.